This T cell receptor gamma chain was sequenced in a study of Vδ1+ human thymocytes. Broader study findings: TRG sequences recurred across donors, whereas TRD sequences stayed essentially private. Unlike peripheral blood Vdelta1+ controls, thymic delta-chain sequences included approximately 20% Vdelta2 and few Vdelta3. Thymic TRG and TRD repertoires appeared highly polyclonal.

Purity of the sorted Vdelta1+ thymocytes ranged from roughly 98% to 99.6%. Sequences come from RNA converted to cDNA by reverse transcription. Multiplex PCR used pooled V-gene forward primers and a constant-region reverse primer to amplify CDR3s. TCRdb applied CATT to the multiplex PCR reads for clone calling. The sample includes 20,000 to 25,000 gamma-chain clones, roughly 15% seen only once; the top ten take over 1.5%. Concerning this clone itself: Its target is not known. Its ends do not fully match the called genes, so a read error is possible. The sample holds other DNA sequences that translate to the same CDR3.

Germline lookup yields CDR1 EGSTGY and CDR2 YDSYTSSV. The CDR3 length is 14 residues. The J gene is TRGJ1 or TRGJ2, the V gene TRGV4. The specimen sequenced was Vdelta1+ gamma-delta thymocytes from the thymus. As for subset: FACS-sorted CD3+ TCRalphabeta- TCRVdelta1+ TCRVdelta2- thymocytes. This receptor was obtained from a child under three years old who had congenital heart surgery. The CDR3 sequence: CATWNGRPYYKKLF. CDR3 nucleotides: TGTGCCACCTGGAATGGGCGTCCCTATTATAAGAAACTCTTT.